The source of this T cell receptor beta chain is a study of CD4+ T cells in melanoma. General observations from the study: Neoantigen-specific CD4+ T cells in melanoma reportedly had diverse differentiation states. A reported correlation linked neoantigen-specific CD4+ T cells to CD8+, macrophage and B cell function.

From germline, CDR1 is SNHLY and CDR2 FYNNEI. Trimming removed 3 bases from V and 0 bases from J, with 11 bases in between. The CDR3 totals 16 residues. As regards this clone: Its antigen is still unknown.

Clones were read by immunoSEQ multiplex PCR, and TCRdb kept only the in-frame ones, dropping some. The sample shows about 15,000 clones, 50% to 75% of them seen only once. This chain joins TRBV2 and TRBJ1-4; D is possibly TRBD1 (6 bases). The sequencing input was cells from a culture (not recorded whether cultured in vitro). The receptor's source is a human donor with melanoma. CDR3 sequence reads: CASSEGGRTTNEKLFF. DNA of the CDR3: TGTGCCAGCAGTGAGGGGGGCCGTACAACTAATGAAAAACTGTTTTTT.